The clone carrying this T cell receptor beta chain is identified as medium-sized from frequency. Its antigen is unknown. This sample was included in a study of CD8 T cells in cerebrospinal fluid in Alzheimer's disease. On the study more broadly: Clonal expansion of CSF T cells was measured with plate-based and droplet-based single-cell sequencing. Findings and limits, study-wide: The largest CSF clone was proportionally bigger in mild cognitive impairment or Alzheimer's disease than controls. Healthy subjects less often had a clone of at least 3% than Alzheimer's patients.

Droplet-based sequencing used CSF cells sorted as live with a live/dead marker. The length of the CDR3 is 16 residues. Germline V gives CDR1 DFQATT, CDR2 SNEGSKA (reference sequence). Using the 10x single-cell sequencing reads, TCRdb records one entry per CDR3 protein without DNA. The sample table includes approximately 770 distinct CDR3 sequences. Input material: cerebrospinal fluid. The chain recombines TRBV20-1 with TRBJ2-3; TCRdb names TRBD1, which stays unverified in the absence of DNA. The sequence came from a human donor with Parkinson's disease. This CDR3 is CSASGDGGMRTDTQYF.